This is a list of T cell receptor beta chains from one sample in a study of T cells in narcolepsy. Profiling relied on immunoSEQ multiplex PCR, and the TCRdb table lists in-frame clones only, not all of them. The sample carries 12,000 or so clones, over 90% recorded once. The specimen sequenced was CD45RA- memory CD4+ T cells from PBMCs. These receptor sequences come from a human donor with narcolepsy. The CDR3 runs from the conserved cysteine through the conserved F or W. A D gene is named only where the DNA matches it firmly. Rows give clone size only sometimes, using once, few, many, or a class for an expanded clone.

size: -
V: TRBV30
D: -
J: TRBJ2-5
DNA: TGTGCCTGGAGTGTACAAGGCAGGGAGAAAGAGACCCAGTACTTC
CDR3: CAWSVQGREKETQYF

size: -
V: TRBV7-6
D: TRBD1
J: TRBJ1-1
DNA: TGTGCCAGCAGCCTCGGGACAGGATTGACGAACACTGAAGCTTTCTTT
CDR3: CASSLGTGLTNTEAFF

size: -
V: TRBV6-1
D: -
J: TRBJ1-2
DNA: TGTGCCAGCAGTGAATCTACAGTCCTTAACTATGGCTACACCTTC
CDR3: CASSESTVLNYGYTF

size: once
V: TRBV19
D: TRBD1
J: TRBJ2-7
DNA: TGTGCCAGTAGGAAACAGGGGAGCTCCTACGAGCAGTACTTC
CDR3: CASRKQGSSYEQYF

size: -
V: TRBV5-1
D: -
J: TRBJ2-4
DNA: TGCGCCAGCACCTGGTCCGGACAGCCTCAAAACATTCAGTACTTC
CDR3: CASTWSGQPQNIQYF

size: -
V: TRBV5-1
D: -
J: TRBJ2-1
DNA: TGCGCCAGCAGCTTAGCATTGCGGAGGACTAATGAGCAGTTCTTC
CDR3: CASSLALRRTNEQFF

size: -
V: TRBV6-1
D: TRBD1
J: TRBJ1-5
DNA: TGTGCCAGCAGTGAAATGGCAGGGGGCGTTCAGCCCCAGCATTTT
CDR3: CASSEMAGGVQPQHF

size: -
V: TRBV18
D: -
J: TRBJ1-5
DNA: TGTGCCAGCTCACTAGTTCGTGGTCAGCCCCAGCATTTT
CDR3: CASSLVRGQPQHF

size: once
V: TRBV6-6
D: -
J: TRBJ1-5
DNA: TGTGCCAGCAGTTACGGGCGGAATCAGCCCCAGCATTTT
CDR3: CASSYGRNQPQHF

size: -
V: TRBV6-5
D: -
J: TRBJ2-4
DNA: TGTGCCAGCAGTCTTGGCCCGGGACTAAACATTCAGTACTTC
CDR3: CASSLGPGLNIQYF

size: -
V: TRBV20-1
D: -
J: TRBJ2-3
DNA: TGCAGTGCCCTCGTTGGAGGTACGCAGTATTTT
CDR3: CSALVGGTQYF

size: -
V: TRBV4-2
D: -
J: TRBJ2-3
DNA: TGTGCCAGCAGCCAAGCGGGCGGGGGCACAGATACGCAGTATTTT
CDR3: CASSQAGGGTDTQYF

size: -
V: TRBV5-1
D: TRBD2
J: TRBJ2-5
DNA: TGCGCCAGCAGCTTGGCGGGGGGTCGGTGGGAGACCCAGTACTTC
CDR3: CASSLAGGRWETQYF

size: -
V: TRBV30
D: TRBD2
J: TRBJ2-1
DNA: TGTGCCTCACAGGAAAGGCGGGGGGGCCGGTACAATGAGCAGTTCTTC
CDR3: CASQERRGGRYNEQFF

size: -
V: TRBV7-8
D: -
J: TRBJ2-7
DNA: TGTGCCAGCAGCCCTGGACCGTCTACCTACGAGCAGTACTTC
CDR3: CASSPGPSTYEQYF

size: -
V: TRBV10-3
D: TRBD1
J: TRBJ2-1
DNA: TGTGCCATCAATAGAGCCGGGACAGGGGCTCGGAGTGAGCAGTTCTTC
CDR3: CAINRAGTGARSEQFF

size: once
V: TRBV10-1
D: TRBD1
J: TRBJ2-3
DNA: TGCGCCAGCGGGGACAGGCGCACAGATACGCAGTATTTT
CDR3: CASGDRRTDTQYF

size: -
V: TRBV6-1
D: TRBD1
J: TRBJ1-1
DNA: TGTGCCAGCAGTGAATGGGGACAGGGGTACACTGAAGCTTTCTTT
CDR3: CASSEWGQGYTEAFF

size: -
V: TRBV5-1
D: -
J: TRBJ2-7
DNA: TGCGCCAGCAGCTTGGATACAGGCTCCGAGCAGTACTTC
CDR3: CASSLDTGSEQYF

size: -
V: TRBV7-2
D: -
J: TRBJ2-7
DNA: TGTGCCAGCAGCTTAGCTAGCGGTTTCTCCTACGAGCAGTACTTC
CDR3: CASSLASGFSYEQYF

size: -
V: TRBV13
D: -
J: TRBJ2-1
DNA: TGTGCCAGCAGCAGCCCCAGATCCCCGGGGAGATCGGGCAATGAGCAGTTCTTC
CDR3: CASSSPRSPGRSGNEQFF

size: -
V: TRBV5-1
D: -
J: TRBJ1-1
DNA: TGCGCCAGCAGCTCGCTGACAGTGAACACTGAAGCTTTCTTT
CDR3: CASSSLTVNTEAFF

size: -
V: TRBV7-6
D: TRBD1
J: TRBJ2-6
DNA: TGTGCCAGCAGCCACCGCAGAGCCGGGACAGGGCGAGCTGGGGCCAACGTCCTGACTTTC
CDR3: CASSHRRAGTGRAGANVLTF

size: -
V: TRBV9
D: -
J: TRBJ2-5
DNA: TGTGCCAGCAGCTTTGACCAAGAGACCCAGTACTTC
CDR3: CASSFDQETQYF

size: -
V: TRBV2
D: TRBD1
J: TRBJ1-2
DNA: TGTGCCAGCATTCGGGACAGGGGAAACGCTAACTATGGCTACACCTTC
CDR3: CASIRDRGNANYGYTF

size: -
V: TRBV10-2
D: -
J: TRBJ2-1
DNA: TGCGCCAGCCCACCGGCTAGCGACAATGAGCAGTTCTTC
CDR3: CASPPASDNEQFF

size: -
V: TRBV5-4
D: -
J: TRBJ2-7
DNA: TGTGCCAGCAGCTTGAGCCGTACTACCGCCTACGAGCAGTACTTC
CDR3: CASSLSRTTAYEQYF

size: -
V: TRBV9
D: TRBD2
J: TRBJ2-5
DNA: TGTGCCAGCAGCCCCACCCCCGGGACTAGCTACGGTACCCAGTACTTC
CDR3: CASSPTPGTSYGTQYF

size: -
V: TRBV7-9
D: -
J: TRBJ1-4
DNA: TGTGCCAGCAGCCGAACTCCTGGGGGGGGAAAAAATGAAAAACTGTTTTTT
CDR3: CASSRTPGGGKNEKLFF

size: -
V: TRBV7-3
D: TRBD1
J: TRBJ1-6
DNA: TGTGCCAGCAGCTTAACCGGTAGGACAGGGGGAGGATCACCCCTCCACTTT
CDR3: CASSLTGRTGGGSPLHF

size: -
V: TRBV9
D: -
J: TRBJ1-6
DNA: TGTGCCAGCAGCGTGCAACAGGGTGCTGAATCACCCCTCCACTTT
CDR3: CASSVQQGAESPLHF

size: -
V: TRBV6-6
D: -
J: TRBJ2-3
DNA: TGTGCCAGCACCCTATCGCGGTCGGAGACGGATACGCAGTATTTT
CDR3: CASTLSRSETDTQYF

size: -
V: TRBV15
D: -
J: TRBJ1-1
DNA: TGTGCCACCAGCAGAGGTAAGGGGATGAACACTGAAGCTTTCTTT
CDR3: CATSRGKGMNTEAFF

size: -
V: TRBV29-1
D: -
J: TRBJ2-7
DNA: TGCAGCGCGGTGGAGGGGAGCCACGAGCAGTACTTC
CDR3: CSAVEGSHEQYF

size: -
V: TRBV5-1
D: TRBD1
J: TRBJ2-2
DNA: TGCGCCAGCAGCTTGGCCGGGACAGTGGGCACCGGGGAGCTGTTTTTT
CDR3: CASSLAGTVGTGELFF

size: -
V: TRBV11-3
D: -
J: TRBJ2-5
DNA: TGTGCCAGCAGCTTACGATGGGAGGAGACCCAGTACTTC
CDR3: CASSLRWEETQYF

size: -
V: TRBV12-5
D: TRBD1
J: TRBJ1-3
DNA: TGTGCTAGTGGTTTGGTACTTGGGTCAGGGGGGATCTCTGGAAACACCATATATTTT
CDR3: CASGLVLGSGGISGNTIYF

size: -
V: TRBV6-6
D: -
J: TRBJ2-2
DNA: TGTGCCAGCAGTTACGTTAAAGACACCGGGGAGCTGTTTTTT
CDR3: CASSYVKDTGELFF

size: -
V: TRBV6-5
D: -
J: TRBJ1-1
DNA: TGTGCCAGCACCCCCAAACGATCTACTGAAGCTTTCTTT
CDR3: CASTPKRSTEAFF

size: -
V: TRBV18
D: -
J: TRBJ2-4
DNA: TGTGCCAGCTCGCCCTCCAACAGGGCATGGGCCAAAAACATTCAGTACTTC
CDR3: CASSPSNRAWAKNIQYF

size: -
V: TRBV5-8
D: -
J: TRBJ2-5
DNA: TGTGCCAGCAGCCGACGCCTGTACCAAGAGACCCAGTACTTC
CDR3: CASSRRLYQETQYF

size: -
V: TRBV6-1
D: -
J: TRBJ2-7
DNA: TGTGCCATCACTAGCTCCTACGAGCAGTACTTC
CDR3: CAITSSYEQYF

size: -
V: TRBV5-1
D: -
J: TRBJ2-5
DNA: TGCGCCAGCAGCTTGGCGCAGGGTCAAGAGACCCAGTACTTC
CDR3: CASSLAQGQETQYF

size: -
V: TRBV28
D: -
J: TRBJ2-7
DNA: TGTGCCAGCAGTTTATTGACAGGAGATACCTACGAGCAGTACTTC
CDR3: CASSLLTGDTYEQYF

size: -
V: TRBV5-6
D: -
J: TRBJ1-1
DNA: TGTGCCAGCAGCCTAAGGGAACACACAGCTTTCTTT
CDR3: CASSLREHTAFF

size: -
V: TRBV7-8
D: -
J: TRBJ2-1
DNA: TGTGCCAGCAGCCTTAGAACTGAGAATGAGCAGTTCTTC
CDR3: CASSLRTENEQFF

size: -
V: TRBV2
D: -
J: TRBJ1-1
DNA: TGTGCCAGCAGTGAAGCTTTGAACAGGGTTACTGAAGCTTTCTTT
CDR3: CASSEALNRVTEAFF

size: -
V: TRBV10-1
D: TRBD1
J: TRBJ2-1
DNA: TGCGCCAGCAGTGAATCAGGGGGCAGTGAGCAGTTCTTC
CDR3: CASSESGGSEQFF

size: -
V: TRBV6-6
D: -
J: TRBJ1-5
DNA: TGTGCCAGCTCCGAAGGGTTTCCTCTACTTTATCAGCCCCAGCATTTT
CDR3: CASSEGFPLLYQPQHF

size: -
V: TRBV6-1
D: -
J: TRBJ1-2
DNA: TGTGCCAGCAGTGCAGGGAACGGCTATGGCTACACCTTC
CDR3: CASSAGNGYGYTF